Sequencing of this T cell receptor (beta chain) was carried out in a study of T cells expressing NK-cell markers. Study results and limitations: Several of the donors also had these clonotypes leading their CD3+CD56-NKG2C+ fraction.

Worth noting for this clonotype: Its antigen is not identified.

With the 5' RACE reads reprocessed, TCRdb shows one record per CDR3 protein and no DNA. The sample's table shows 300,000 to 450,000 distinct CDR3 sequences. The CDR3 length is 14 residues. Germline CDR1 SGHTA, CDR2 FQGTGA. This TCR came from a man aged 18-69 years in good health. Input material: blood T cells: a sorted CD56 or NKG2C T cell subset, CD4+ or CD8+ T cells, or bulk PBMC T cells (not recorded which). The chain is built from TRBV7-3 and TRBJ2-3; there is no DNA to check the TCRdb D call of TRBD1. CDR3: CASSPGGGIDTQYF.